The table lists the clone carrying this T cell receptor beta chain with a count of one. The data are from a study of blood T cell repertoires in COVID-19. As processed by the authors: By means of reference gene primer amplification, nucleated cell counts were estimated. The table came from immunoSEQ multiplex PCR; TCRdb's copy has only in-frame clones and leaves some out. V, J and clone size are taken as reported in that table, and D and trimming were inferred from the DNA itself. The sample consists of roughly 370,000 clones, approximately 87% of them appearing once. Sequenced sample: PBMCs or T cells enriched from blood (not recorded which). This TCR derives from a woman in her 50s who had recovered from COVID-19.

The DNA of the CDR3 is TGTGCCAGCAGTGACTCGACGGTTGGGGGGGAGTATCACGTTTACAATGAGCAGTTCTTC. Its translation: CASSDSTVGGEYHVYNEQFF. The chain uses TRBV6-4 and TRBJ2-1; 7 bases are shared with TRBD2. Germline loops: CDR1 MRHNA, CDR2 SNTAGT. V trimming: 0 bases; J trimming: 4 bases; junction bases outside the gene matches: 18. The CDR3 has 20 amino acids.